The clone carrying this TCR beta chain was seen at least ten times. These data come from a study of spatial heterogeneity in lung cancer. Study summary: Where present, follow-up PBMC were sequenced a median of roughly 25 months after resection.

One entry per CDR3 protein results from TCRdb running MiXCR on the 5' RACE reads. In the table there are some 20,000 distinct CDR3 sequences, 9.2% of which are singletons. Looked up from germline, CDR1 is LNHDA and CDR2 is SQIVND (reference sequence). The CDR3 covers 13 residues. V shed 4 bases and J shed 7 bases, with 11 bases lying between them. Noted time point: blood at routine non-recurrence follow-up after resection. Sample: PBMCs, taken at follow-up. The rearrangement links TRBV19 to TRBJ2-1; D unclear. This receptor was taken from a male donor with early-stage non-small cell lung cancer. CDR3 in amino acids: CASSSGDRNEQFF. In DNA form, the CDR3 reads TGTGCCAGTAGTAGTGGGGATCGAAATGAGCAGTTCTTC.